This T cell receptor beta chain appears in the sequencing data of a study of Graves' ophthalmopathy and Graves' hyperthyroidism. Study-level information: At the time of initial diagnosis and before any treatment, peripheral blood was collected. Study-wide points: A majority of expanded thyroid clonotypes exceeding 0.001 frequency were likewise present in blood.

Moderate-to-severe activity, CAS at least 3, NOSPECS at least 4 and duration under 3 months characterized donors with ophthalmopathy. Clinical symptoms and serum thyroxine were used for diagnosis; TRAb, thyroid ultrasound and orbital computed tomography were also relied on. Trimming cost V 1 base and J 3 bases; bases outside gene matches: 2. The germline V gene has CDR1 SGHTA and CDR2 FQGNSA. The CDR3 consists of 16 residues. RNA transcripts yielded amplified TCR beta CDR3 regions. HTBI primers were employed in first-round RT-PCR, then a second-round multiplex PCR followed. TCRdb independently ran MiXCR on the multiplex PCR reads; one entry per CDR3 protein. The data contain about 220,000 distinct CDR3 sequences, about 22% of them singletons. This clonotype was found many times. Antigen specificity is unknown.

The specimen sequenced was peripheral blood. The sequence was obtained from a woman in her forties or fifties with Graves' ophthalmopathy. This chain joins TRBV7-2 and TRBJ2-7; 14 nucleotides align to TRBD2. The CDR3 sequence: CASSLGLAGGNYEQYF. The DNA of the CDR3 is TGTGCCAGCAGCTTAGGACTAGCGGGAGGGAACTACGAGCAGTACTTC.